This TCR beta chain was sequenced for a study of T cells in Graves' hyperthyroidism and ophthalmopathy (dated 2019 in TCRdb). For context, the study as a whole: Peripheral blood samples were taken at the time of initial diagnosis, prior to any treatment. A discovery cohort of about a hundred patients, about 40 with Graves' ophthalmopathy and roughly 59 with stable Graves' hyperthyroidism, was used to find distinguishing TCR V-J signatures. Prospective prediction of ophthalmopathy was tested in an independent validation cohort of fewer than 20 hyperthyroidism patients and roughly 16 patients who later progressed to ophthalmopathy. The roughly 100 discovery patients were divided at random into training and test sets in a 7:3 ratio. In about 6 Graves' hyperthyroidism patients, the study also compared T-cell repertoires from thyroid tissue with T-cell repertoires from blood. After sampling, hyperthyroidism patients received methimazole starting at 30 mg daily, and ophthalmopathy patients received high-dose intravenous methylprednisolone. The paper reports TCR Vbeta CDR3 sequencing of roughly 140 peripheral blood samples: some 41 ophthalmopathy, about 75 hyperthyroidism and approximately 17 progressor patients. Overall study outcomes, separate from this receptor: In cross-validation, a model built on a 13 V-J signature told ophthalmopathy apart from stable hyperthyroidism with 85% to 90% sensitivity and 81% to 82% specificity, and in testing the same model reached 80%/75%. During validation, the model predicted progression to ophthalmopathy a median of approximately 6 months ahead of onset, with 60% to 71% sensitivity and about 72% specificity. Most expanded thyroid clonotypes (frequency above 0.001) were also found in blood, which suggests that blood repertoires may mirror thyroid immune responses. Sample size was not statistically predetermined, and investigators were not blinded to group allocation.

This clonotype was recorded at least ten times. The target of this receptor is not known. It has no much larger one-base neighbor in the sample; base qualities were not kept. The TCR beta CDR3 regions were amplified from the RNA transcripts. The first round of RT-PCR for the TCR CDR3 was performed with the HTBI primer set and the Qiagen OneStep RT-PCR kit. A second multiplex PCR round built the libraries, followed by size selection and purification. The libraries were sequenced on an Illumina HiSeq2000 using paired-end 100 bp reads. On the authors' methods: SOAPnuke was used to process the raw data, with reads discarded if the reads contained adapters or uncalled bases, had a mean Phred below 15, or lacked an exact constant-primer or identifier match. High-quality paired reads were merged using COPE v1.2.5, and each unique nucleotide sequence was defined as a clonotype. MiTCR v1.1 was used to align the clonotypes against IMGT TRBV, TRBD and TRBJ reference segments. Only V-J combinations with frequency above 0.0001, covering approximately 99% of repertoires, were analysed. The TCS score was defined as F50 (clonal expansion) divided by E x V (chaos), with BLOSUM62-based TCRdist calculated between CDR3 peptides within each V-J. Welch's t-statistics and random forest reduced fewer than 600 V-J features to 10 to 15, which were used in a naive Bayes classifier (R e1071). TCRdb trimmed public reads at Q25 via fastp, called clones via MiXCR and kept in-frame beta chains. Each record represents a unique CDR3 protein, reported with the most common genes and DNA among its rows. It is TCRdb's table, rather than the study itself, that gives the V and J calls and clone size. The sample records 350,000 to 400,000 distinct CDR3 sequences, about 15% of which are singletons. Around 10% of the sample is held by the ten biggest clonotypes.

Graves' hyperthyroidism was defined as stable when no progression to ophthalmopathy occurred over 18 months of follow-up. The hyperthyroidism patients were between 18 and 65 years old and newly diagnosed, with a disease duration of less than 2 months. Patients with uncontrolled infections, other autoimmune diseases, pregnancy or lactation were excluded. Diagnoses were based on clinical symptoms, serum thyroxine and TRAb, thyroid ultrasound and orbital computed tomography. Ficoll-Paque density gradient centrifugation was used to isolate PBMCs from about 10 ml of fresh peripheral blood. Total RNA was extracted using Trizol reagent, and RNA quality was assessed on an Agilent 2100 Bioanalyzer. The sequence was collected from a woman aged 55-69 years with Graves' hyperthyroidism. The sample was blood.

The DNA sequence reads TGTGCCAGCAGCCCGGCGAGGATGAACACTGAAGCTTTCTTT. This is translated as CASSPARMNTEAFF. Here the chain combines TRBV11-2 and TRBJ1-1, with the D segment identity uncertain. V is reduced by 5 bases and J by 0 bases, leaving a spacing of 10 bases between them. According to the germline V gene, CDR1 reads SGHAT and CDR2 reads FQNNGV. From its cysteine to its phenylalanine, the CDR3 spans 14 amino acids. The CDR3 DNA has 42 bases and is translated from base 1.